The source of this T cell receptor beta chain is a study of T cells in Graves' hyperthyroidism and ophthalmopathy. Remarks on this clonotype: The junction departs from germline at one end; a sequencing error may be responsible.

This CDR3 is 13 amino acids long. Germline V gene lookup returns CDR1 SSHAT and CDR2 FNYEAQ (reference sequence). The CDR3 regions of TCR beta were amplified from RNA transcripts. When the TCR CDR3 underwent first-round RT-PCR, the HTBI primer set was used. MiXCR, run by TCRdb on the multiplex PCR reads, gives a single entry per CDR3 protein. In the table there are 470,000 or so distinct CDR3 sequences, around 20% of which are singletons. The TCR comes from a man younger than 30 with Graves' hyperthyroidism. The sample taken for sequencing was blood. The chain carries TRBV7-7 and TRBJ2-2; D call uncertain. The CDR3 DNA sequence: TGTGCTAGCAGCCCCATTCTACCCGGGGAGCTGTTTTTT. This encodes CASSPILPGELFF.